A single sample gave rise to the 24 T cell receptor beta chains below, sequenced in a study of blood T cells in healthy people across ages (dated by TCRdb to the mid-2010s). The receptor library was made with 5' RACE. Instrument used: Illumina HiSeq 2500. A second roughly 6 to 12 cycle PCR used a sample-barcoded 5' primer and a J-beta primer mix. TCRdb reworked the public reads: Q25 trimming with fastp, MiXCR clone assembly, productive beta chains retained. Merged by CDR3 protein, the rows form single entries marked with the most common genes and DNA. The sample table records 850,000 to 950,000 distinct CDR3 sequences; about 28% of these occur just once. Of the sample, approximately 15% falls within the top ten clones. Sequenced sample: blood. Every receptor here comes from a woman of 80 years or more in good health.

The chain joins TRBV9 to TRBJ2-7, with a weak D call TRBD1 (5 bases). The V gene lost 5 bases and the J gene lost 4 bases, with 16 bases spanning the gap. This CDR3 contains 14 residues. Germline assignment: CDR1 SGDLS and CDR2 YYNGEE. CDR3 in amino acids: CASSAAQENYEQYF. In DNA form, the CDR3 reads TGTGCCAGCAGTGCCGCACAGGAGAATTACGAGCAGTACTTC.

In its sample, this clonotype was seen many times. The gene calls are TRBV12-3 or TRBV12-4 and TRBJ2-3, with D perhaps TRBD1 (7 bases). Trimming cost V 1 base and J 2 bases, with 13 bases left between them. This CDR3 is 16 amino acids long. CDR3 sequence (DNA): TGTGCCAGCAGTTTAGTGGGCAGGGGGGACACAGATACGCAGTATTTT. This gives the protein CASSLVGRGDTDTQYF.

The gene calls are TRBV6-6 and TRBJ1-2; 7 bases are shared with TRBD1. The junction had 11 bases not matched to a gene; V was cut back by 5 bases and J by 2 bases. In germline, CDR1 is MNHNY, CDR2 SVGAGI (reference sequence). There are 16 residues in the CDR3. For the CDR3, the DNA is TGTGCCAGCAGTACCACAAACAGGGGCCGAAACTATGGCTACACCTTC. Protein sequence: CASSTTNRGRNYGYTF.

In regard to this clonotype: A much larger clone is a single base away; this may be a read error. The V call is TRBV27, the J call TRBJ2-3; 7 bases agree with TRBD2. This CDR3 region has 16 residues. Germline assignment: CDR1 MNHEY and CDR2 SMNVEV (reference sequence). DNA of the CDR3: TGTGCCAACAGTACCTTTCCTAGCGGACGCACAGATACGCAGTATTTT. Residues: CANSTFPSGRTDTQYF.

This clonotype was counted between two and nine times. This may come from a read error, since a much larger clone is one base off. The chain is built from TRBV5-1 and TRBJ2-1, with D possibly being TRBD2 (6 bases). Germline assignment: CDR1 SGHRS and CDR2 YFSETQ. The CDR3 is made up of 15 amino acids. With 3 bases removed from V and 9 bases from J, the gap between germline ends came to 19 bases. CDR3 in amino acids: CASSSGRREMGEQFF. CDR3 DNA: TGCGCCAGCAGCTCAGGTAGGAGGGAGATGGGTGAGCAGTTCTTC. Variable domain in full (rest from reference TRBV5-1 and TRBJ2-1): KAGVTQTPRYLIKTRGQQVTLSCSPISGHRSVSWYQQTPGQGLQFLFEYFSETQRNKGNFPGRFSGRQFSNSRSEMNVSTLELGDSALYLCASSSGRREMGEQFFGPGTRLTVL.

The chain uses TRBV5-1 and TRBJ2-1; possible D gene TRBD1, 5 bases. Germline CDR1 reads SGHRS; CDR2 reads YFSETQ. The CDR3 sequence is 14 residues long. Trimming removed 3 bases from V and 2 bases from J, with 9 bases in between. The CDR3 protein is CASSSQGPYNEQFF. Here the CDR3 DNA reads TGCGCCAGCAGCTCTCAGGGCCCCTACAATGAGCAGTTCTTC.

This clonotype was recorded many times. The chain recombines TRBV12-3 or TRBV12-4 with TRBJ1-2, with 8 nucleotides matching TRBD1. The CDR3 runs to 13 residues. The trim removed 6 bases at V and 4 bases at J, leaving 4 bases unmatched. The CDR3 DNA reads as TGTGCCAGCAGGGCAGGGGGCTCCTATGGCTACACCTTC. Its protein product is CASRAGGSYGYTF.

The sample holds many counts of this clonotype. The chain carries TRBV29-1 and TRBJ2-4; the match to TRBD2 covers 9 bases. V shed 7 bases and J 0 bases; nucleotides not matched to a gene: 10. The germline gives CDR1 SQVTM, CDR2 ANQGSEA. The CDR3 is 16 residues long. The CDR3 region has the DNA TGCAGCGGGGTGCGCGGGGGGGCCCTAGCCAAAAACATTCAGTACTTC. It codes for CSGVRGGALAKNIQYF.

In this sample, this clonotype turned up many times. The chain uses TRBV7-2 and TRBJ2-1; 8 nucleotides agree with TRBD1. The CDR3 consists of 18 residues. V trimming: 2 bases; J trimming: 5 bases; junction bases outside the gene matches: 14. Germline lookup yields CDR1 SGHTA and CDR2 FQGNSA. CDR3 in DNA: TGTGCCAGCAGCTTAAGGTATTCCGGGACAGGCACCCACAATGAGCAGTTCTTC. This translates into CASSLRYSGTGTHNEQFF.

The table lists this clonotype with a few counts. This may arise from a read error, as a much more abundant clone is one base away. The chain links TRBV7-8 to TRBJ2-7, with a tentative D call TRBD2 (6 bases). Germline CDR1 and CDR2: SGHVS and FQNEAQ. The CDR3 extends over 16 amino acids. CDR3 residues: CAGSLFGGTSSYEQYF. The DNA of the CDR3 is TGTGCCGGCAGCTTATTCGGCGGGACGAGCTCCTACGAGCAGTACTTC. The whole variable domain, remainder taken from reference TRBV7-8 and TRBJ2-7, is GAGVSQSPRYKVAKRGQDVALRCDPISGHVSLFWYQQALGQGPEFLTYFQNEAQLDKSGLPSDRFFAERPEGSVSTLKIQRTQQEDSAVYLCAGSLFGGTSSYEQYFGPGTRLTVT.

The J gene is TRBJ2-1, the V gene TRBV6-2 or TRBV6-3; 7 nucleotides agree with TRBD2. The ends lost 2 bases at V and 3 bases at J; junction bases unmatched: 10. From germline, CDR1 is MNHEY and CDR2 SVGEGT. The CDR3 is 17 residues long. Written as DNA, the CDR3 is TGTGCCAGCAGTTACCAAGGCGGGAGCCTCCTCTACAATGAGCAGTTCTTC. Protein product: CASSYQGGSLLYNEQFF.

In this sample, this clonotype turned up many times. The gene calls are TRBV7-2 and TRBJ2-5; TRBD2 matches 11 bases. CDR3 length equals 18 residues. Germline-derived CDR1 and CDR2 are SGHTA and FQGNSA. The trim removed 1 base at V and 4 bases at J, leaving 11 bases unmatched. Here the CDR3 reads CASSLGGVSGGAGETQYF. For the CDR3, the DNA is TGTGCCAGCAGCTTAGGGGGGGTTAGCGGGGGGGCTGGAGAGACCCAGTACTTC.

The rearrangement uses TRBV28 and TRBJ1-6; TRBD1 matches at 9 bases. V lost 6 bases to trimming and J lost 6 bases; unmatched junction nucleotides: 12. The CDR3 length is 17 residues. In germline, CDR1 is MDHEN, CDR2 SYDVKM. The chain's CDR3 is CASRGGGQGVPNSPLHF. CDR3 bases: TGTGCCAGCAGAGGGGGGGGACAGGGAGTCCCTAATTCACCCCTCCACTTT. The variable domain in full, completed from reference TRBV28 and TRBJ1-6, reads DVKVTQSSRYLVKRTGEKVFLECVQDMDHENMFWYRQDPGLGLRLIYFSYDVKMKEKGDIPEGYSVSREKKERFSLILESASTNQTSMYLCASRGGGQGVPNSPLHFGNGTRLTVT.

This rearrangement joins TRBV12-3 or TRBV12-4 to TRBJ2-7; D possibly matches TRBD1 or TRBD2 (5 bases each). The CDR3 has 13 residues. V was shortened by 3 bases and J by 5 bases, with 11 bases between the two germline ends. CDR3 DNA: TGTGCCAGCAGTTTCAACCGGGACCACGAGCAGTACTTC. Encoded protein: CASSFNRDHEQYF.

Details on this clonotype: Possible read error: a much larger clone is one base away. The chain recombines TRBV7-2 with TRBJ1-2; D might be TRBD1 (5 bases). The CDR3 length is 14 residues. From germline, CDR1 is SGHTA and CDR2 FQGNSA. Trimming pared 5 bases from V and 8 bases from J, leaving 18 bases between. CDR3: CASSTPGGCWGYTF. The CDR3 region has the DNA TGTGCCAGCAGCACCCCTGGGGGGTGTTGGGGCTACACCTTC.

The V call is TRBV7-6, the J call TRBJ2-7, with D perhaps matching TRBD2 (6 bases). V lost 4 bases and J lost 3, with 10 bases in between. The CDR3 runs to 13 residues. Germline-derived CDR1 and CDR2 are SGHVS and FNYEAQ. CDR3 amino acids: CASSYRDFYEQYF. The CDR3 coding sequence is TGTGCCAGCAGCTACCGGGACTTCTACGAGCAGTACTTC.

The chain couples TRBV25-1 to TRBJ1-1; D call uncertain. The CDR3 contains 14 residues. Germline V gene lookup returns CDR1 MGHDK and CDR2 SYGVNS. V lost 7 bases to trimming and J lost 4 bases, with 16 bases between them. The CDR3 DNA is TGTGCCAGCAAAGGTTCAGGAGGTGGCACTGAAGCTTTCTTT. This translates into CASKGSGGGTEAFF.

Only a few counts were recorded for this clonotype. V and J are TRBV5-4 and TRBJ1-6, with no clear D. This CDR3 is 13 amino acids long. Germline V lookup: CDR1 SGHNT, CDR2 YYREEE (reference sequence). V lost 4 bases and J lost 14, with 16 bases in between. In nucleotides, the CDR3 is TGTGCCAGCAGCGATACCGAGTTCAGTTCCCTCCACTTT. Protein product: CASSDTEFSSLHF. Drawing the rest from reference TRBV5-4 and TRBJ1-6, the complete variable domain is ETGVTQSPTHLIKTRGQQVTLRCSSQSGHNTVSWYQQALGQGPQFIFQYYREEENGRGNFPPRFSGLQFPNYSSELNVNALELDDSALYLCASSDTEFSSLHFGNGTRLTVT.

Details on this clonotype: A single base separates this from a much larger clone, so it may be a read error. As the CDR3 is not closed by the conserved phenylalanine or tryptophan, this likely results from a read error. CDR3 in amino acids: CASSWSGTGGGYTV. The CDR3, as DNA: TGTGCCAGCAGCTGGTCCGGGACAGGGGGGGGCTACACCGTC. J is TRBJ1-2 and V is TRBV7-2; 11 bases fit TRBD1. The CDR3 has 14 amino acids. Germline loops: CDR1 SGHTA, CDR2 FQGNSA. V dropped 4 bases and J dropped 8; count of bases not matched to a gene: 6.

Points on this clonotype: It may be a read error: a sequence one base away is much more abundant. The CDR3, as DNA: TGTGCCGGCAGTGAATTGGGCGGCGGCTACACCTTC. This translates into CAGSELGGGYTF. This sequence joins TRBV2 and TRBJ1-2; D not certain. The CDR3 spans 12 residues. Looked up from germline, CDR1 is SNHLY and CDR2 is FYNNEI.

This clonotype was recorded many times. The gene calls are TRBV7-2 and TRBJ1-2, with D possibly matching TRBD1 (6 bases). Germline assignment: CDR1 SGHTA and CDR2 FQGNSA. This CDR3 is built from 15 residues. Trimming removed 6 bases from V and 1 base from J, with 15 bases in between. CDR3 DNA sequence: TGTGCCAGCAGGAGCCTGGGACACAATAACTATGGCTACACCTTC. Protein sequence: CASRSLGHNNYGYTF.

This clonotype was recorded many times. A much larger clone sits a single nucleotide away, making a read error possible. This chain links TRBV7-2 with TRBJ2-5, with TRBD1 matching over 8 bases. The CDR3 totals 14 residues. Germline V gene lookup returns CDR1 SGHTA and CDR2 FQGNSA. V trimming: 6 bases; J trimming: 11 bases; junction bases outside the gene matches: 14. CDR3 in amino acids: CASSSGQGRRGQYF. As DNA, the CDR3 is TGTGCCAGCAGTTCCGGACAGGGAAGACGAGGGCAGTACTTC.

The rearrangement uses TRBV7-2 and TRBJ2-3, with 11 bases aligning to TRBD2. V was clipped by 5 bases and J by 6 bases; unmatched bases: 10. This CDR3 region has 16 residues. Germline lookup yields CDR1 SGHTA and CDR2 FQGNSA. CDR3 loop: CASSHTSGGALDTQYF. The CDR3 nucleotides read TGTGCCAGCAGCCACACTAGCGGGGGAGCCCTGGATACGCAGTATTTT.

On this clonotype itself: An end of the junction differs from the germline gene, which may be a read error. V usage is TRBV18 and J usage is TRBJ2-7, with 7 nucleotides matching TRBD1. The CDR3 spans 14 residues. CDR1 and CDR2 from the germline V gene are KGHSH and LQKENI. The CDR3 region has the DNA TGTGCCAGCCCACCCCGGGACAGATTCTACGAGCAGTACTTC. Residues: CASPPRDRFYEQYF.